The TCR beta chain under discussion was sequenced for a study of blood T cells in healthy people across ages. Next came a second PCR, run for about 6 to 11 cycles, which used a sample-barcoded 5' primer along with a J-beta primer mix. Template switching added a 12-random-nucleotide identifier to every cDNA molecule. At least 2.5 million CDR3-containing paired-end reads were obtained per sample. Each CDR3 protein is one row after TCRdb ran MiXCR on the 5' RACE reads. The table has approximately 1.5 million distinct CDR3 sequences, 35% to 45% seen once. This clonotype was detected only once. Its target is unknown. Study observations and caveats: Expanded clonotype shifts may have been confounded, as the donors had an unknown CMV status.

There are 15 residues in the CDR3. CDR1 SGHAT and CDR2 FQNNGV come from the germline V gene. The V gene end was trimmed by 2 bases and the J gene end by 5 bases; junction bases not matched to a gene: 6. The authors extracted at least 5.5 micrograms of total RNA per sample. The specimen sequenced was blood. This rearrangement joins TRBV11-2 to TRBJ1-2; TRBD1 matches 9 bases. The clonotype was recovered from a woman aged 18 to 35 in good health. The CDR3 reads CASSLNRDREYGYTF. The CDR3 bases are TGTGCCAGCAGCTTAAACCGGGACAGGGAATATGGCTACACCTTC.